Listed below are T cell receptor beta chains from one sample, sequenced in a study of vaccination and CD4 T cells after COVID-19. Their specific antigens are unknown. Each CDR3 protein is one row after TCRdb ran MiXCR on the PCR reads. Among some 21,000 distinct CDR3 sequences listed, around 40% were seen once. The starting material was CD4+ T cells from blood, cultured in vitro, obtained before SARS-CoV-2 vaccination. The receptors were sampled from a human donor who had recovered from COVID-19. The CDR3 runs from the conserved cysteine through the conserved F or W. A D gene is named only where the DNA matches it firmly. Clone size appears in some rows only: once, few, many, or a class for an expanded clone.

j_gene,d_gene,abundance,v_gene,CDR3aa,CDR3nt
TRBJ2-7,TRBD1,.,TRBV11-2,CASSGGAGGFYEQYF,TGTGCCAGCAGCGGTGGGGCAGGGGGCTTCTACGAGCAGTACTTC
TRBJ2-3,TRBD2,.,TRBV7-3,CASSQEGDSGETDTQYF,TGTGCCAGCAGCCAAGAGGGGGATAGCGGGGAAACAGATACGCAGTATTTT
TRBJ2-7,TRBD2,few,TRBV10-3,CATAPGGSSYEQYF,TGTGCCACAGCCCCGGGCGGGAGTTCCTACGAGCAGTACTTC
TRBJ1-2,TRBD1,few,TRBV7-2,CASSQPGTGYGYTF,TGTGCCAGCAGTCAACCAGGGACAGGCTATGGCTACACCTTC
TRBJ2-3,.,.,TRBV19,CASSVRGADTQYF,TGTGCCAGTAGTGTCCGGGGTGCAGATACGCAGTATTTT
TRBJ2-5,TRBD2,.,TRBV28,CASSPTREAGTQYF,TGTGCCAGCAGCCCAACCCGGGAGGCGGGGACCCAGTACTTC
TRBJ1-2,TRBD1,.,TRBV7-3,CASSLTPGGGYTF,TGTGCCAGCAGCTTAACCCCAGGGGGTGGCTACACCTTC
TRBJ2-7,.,few,TRBV6-2/TRBV6-3,CASSYSKPVTVIRLSYEQYF,TGTGCCAGCAGTTACTCGAAACCCGTCACTGTGATCCGTCTATCCTACGAGCAGTACTTC
TRBJ1-5,.,.,TRBV19,CASTPGGGQNNQPQHF,TGTGCCAGTACCCCAGGTGGTGGACAGAACAATCAGCCCCAGCATTTT
TRBJ1-1,.,few,TRBV7-9,CASSPYELNTEAFF,TGTGCCAGCAGCCCCTATGAACTGAACACTGAAGCTTTCTTT
TRBJ1-1,.,.,TRBV14,CASSQIGYKAFF,TGTGCCAGCAGCCAAATTGGGTACAAAGCTTTCTTT
TRBJ2-3,.,.,TRBV23-1,CASSQWARNTDTQYF,TGCGCCAGCAGTCAATGGGCACGAAATACAGATACGCAGTATTTT
TRBJ1-1,.,.,TRBV7-2,CASSFGQRYMNTEAFF,TGTGCCAGCAGCTTCGGACAGAGATATATGAACACTGAAGCTTTCTTT
TRBJ1-1,.,.,TRBV20-1,CSARDLGGLNTEAFF,TGCAGTGCTAGAGATCTAGGCGGATTGAACACTGAAGCTTTCTTT
TRBJ1-6,.,few,TRBV7-9,CASSPPGINNSPLHF,TGTGCCAGCAGCCCCCCCGGGATAAATAATTCACCCCTCCACTTT
TRBJ1-2,.,.,TRBV19,CASSLLRDGGIYGYTF,TGTGCCAGTAGTCTACTCCGGGACGGGGGGATCTATGGCTACACCTTC
TRBJ1-2,TRBD1,few,TRBV20-1,CSARDQRAGTGYGYTF,TGCAGTGCTAGAGATCAGAGGGCCGGGACAGGGTATGGCTACACCTTC
TRBJ1-2,.,.,TRBV2,CASSEVGRPYGYTF,TGTGCCAGCAGTGAAGTCGGCAGACCCTATGGCTACACCTTC
TRBJ2-7,.,.,TRBV5-1,CASSSSTRTVRPYEQYF,TGCGCCAGCAGCTCGAGCACTAGGACCGTCCGCCCCTACGAGCAGTACTTC
TRBJ1-1,.,few,TRBV20-1,CSARIDGRNTEAFF,TGCAGTGCTAGGATAGACGGGCGGAACACTGAAGCTTTCTTT
TRBJ2-2,TRBD1,.,TRBV24-1,CATSDGAGTGGYTGELFF,TGTGCCACCAGTGATGGGGCTGGGACAGGGGGATACACCGGGGAGCTGTTTTTT
TRBJ1-5,.,few,TRBV19,CASSISPSDQPQHF,TGTGCCAGTAGTATATCGCCTTCGGATCAGCCCCAGCATTTT
TRBJ2-1,TRBD2,few,TRBV11-3,CASSPPGLADNEQFF,TGTGCCAGCAGCCCCCCGGGACTAGCGGACAATGAGCAGTTCTTC
TRBJ2-3,.,.,TRBV11-3,CASSLGQVTTDTQYF,TGTGCCAGCAGCTTAGGCCAGGTGACGACAGATACGCAGTATTTT